This T cell receptor (beta chain) was identified during a study of Ad26.COV2.S vaccination and SARS-CoV-2 variants. Whole-study context: By the intramuscular route, Ad26.COV2.S was given once, or twice 56 days apart. Points from the study as a whole: Placebo recipients and vaccine recipients were similar in non-spike TCR breadth.

Some clones are missing from TCRdb's copy, which holds only in-frame ones; the method was immunoSEQ multiplex PCR. The data show hundreds of thousands of clones, roughly 89% seen once. About this clone: The target antigen is unknown.

The treatment here: some 19 received Ad26.COV2.S at low or high dose, single or two shots; about 5 received placebo; per-sample allocation not given. Vaccine and placebo recipients were sampled on day 63 after the first injection. An 18-55-year-old adult in Boston served as donor. The sequencing used peripheral blood, collected in a trial of Ad26.COV2.S vaccine versus placebo. This sequence originates from a person aged 18-60 years who received the Ad26.COV2.S COVID-19 vaccine or a placebo.

Here the CDR3 reads CASSRGHNSNQPQHF. In DNA form, the CDR3 reads TGTGCCAGCAGCCGGGGACACAATAGCAATCAGCCCCAGCATTTT. The V and J genes are TRBV7-2 and TRBJ1-5, with D tentatively TRBD1 (6 bases). V was trimmed by 5 bases and J by 0 bases, leaving 11 bases between them. The CDR3 extends over 15 amino acids. Germline lookup yields CDR1 SGHTA and CDR2 FQGNSA.